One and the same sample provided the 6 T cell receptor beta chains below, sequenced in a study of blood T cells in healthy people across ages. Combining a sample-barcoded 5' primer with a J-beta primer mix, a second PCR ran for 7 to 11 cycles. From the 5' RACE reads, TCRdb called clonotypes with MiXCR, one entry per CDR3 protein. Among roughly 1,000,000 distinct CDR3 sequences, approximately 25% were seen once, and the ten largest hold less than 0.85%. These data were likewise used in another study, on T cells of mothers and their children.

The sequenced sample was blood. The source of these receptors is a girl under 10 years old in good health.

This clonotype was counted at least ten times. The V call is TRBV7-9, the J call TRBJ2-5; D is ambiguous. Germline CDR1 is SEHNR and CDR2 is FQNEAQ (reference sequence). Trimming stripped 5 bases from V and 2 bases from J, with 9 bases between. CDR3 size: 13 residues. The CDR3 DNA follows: TGTGCCAGCAGCCCTACAGCTCAAGAGACCCAGTACTTC. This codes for CASSPTAQETQYF.

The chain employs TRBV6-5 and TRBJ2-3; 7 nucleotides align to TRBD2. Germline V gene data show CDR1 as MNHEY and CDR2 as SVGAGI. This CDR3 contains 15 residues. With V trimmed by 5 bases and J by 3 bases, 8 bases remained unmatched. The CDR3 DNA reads TGTGCCAGCAGTCCTGGACTAGTGGGGACAGATACGCAGTATTTT. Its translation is CASSPGLVGTDTQYF.

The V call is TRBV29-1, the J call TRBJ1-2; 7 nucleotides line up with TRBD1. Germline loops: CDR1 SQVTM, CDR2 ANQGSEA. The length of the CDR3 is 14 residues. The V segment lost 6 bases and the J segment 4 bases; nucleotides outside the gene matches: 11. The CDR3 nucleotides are TGCAGCGTAGAGGGACAGCTAACTCGCTATGGCTACACCTTC. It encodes CSVEGQLTRYGYTF.

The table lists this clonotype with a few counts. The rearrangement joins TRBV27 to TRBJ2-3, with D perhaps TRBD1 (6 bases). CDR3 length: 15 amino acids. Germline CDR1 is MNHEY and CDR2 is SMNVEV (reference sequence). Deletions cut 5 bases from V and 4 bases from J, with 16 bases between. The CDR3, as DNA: TGTGCCAGCAGTACATCCCGGACAGCTTCAGATACGCAGTATTTT. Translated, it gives CASSTSRTASDTQYF.

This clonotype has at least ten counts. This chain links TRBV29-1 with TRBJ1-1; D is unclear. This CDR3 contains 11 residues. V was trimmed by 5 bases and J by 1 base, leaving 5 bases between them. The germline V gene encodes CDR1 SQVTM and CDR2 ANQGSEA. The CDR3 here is CSVLRNTEAFF. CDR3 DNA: TGCAGCGTTCTCAGGAACACTGAAGCTTTCTTT.

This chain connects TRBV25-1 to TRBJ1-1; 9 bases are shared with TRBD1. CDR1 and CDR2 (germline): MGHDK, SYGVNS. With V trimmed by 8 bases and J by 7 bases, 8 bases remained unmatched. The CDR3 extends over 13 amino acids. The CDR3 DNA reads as TGTGCCAGCGGTTACGGGGACAGGGTTGAAGCTTTCTTT. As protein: CASGYGDRVEAFF.